The 29 T cell receptor beta chains presented below share a single source sample, sequenced in a study of T cells after yellow fever vaccination. TCRdb ran MiXCR on the 5' RACE reads and lists one entry per CDR3 protein. This sample has 300,000 or so distinct CDR3 sequences, with 10% to 15% found just once. The material was CD4+ T cells sorted from PBMCs, obtained 45 days after the yellow fever booster vaccination. Receptors were obtained from a man younger than 40 who received the YFV17D yellow fever vaccine.

In its sample, this clonotype was seen a few times. This chain links TRBV19 with TRBJ1-1; 9 bases align to TRBD1. This CDR3 spans 18 amino acids. Germline trimming cut 7 bases from V and 1 base from J; bases unmatched to any gene: 16. Germline V gene sequence: CDR1 LNHDA, CDR2 SQIVND (reference sequence). CDR3 loop: CASNGERGNRGQNTEAFF. The CDR3 coding sequence is TGTGCCAGTAACGGCGAACGGGGGAACAGGGGGCAGAACACTGAAGCTTTCTTT.

The chain combines TRBV6-5 with TRBJ1-2; D not resolved. CDR1 MNHEY and CDR2 SVGAGI come from the germline V gene. V was clipped by 2 bases and J by 8 bases, with 18 bases between them. The CDR3 covers 15 residues. This CDR3 is CASSYDWESLGGYTF. For the CDR3, the DNA is TGTGCCAGCAGTTACGATTGGGAGTCGTTAGGCGGCTACACCTTC.

This clonotype appeared a few times. The gene calls are TRBV6-2 or TRBV6-3 and TRBJ1-2, with TRBD1 identical over 9 bases. CDR3 length: 15 residues. The V gene end was trimmed by 5 bases and the J gene end by 6 bases; junction bases not matched to a gene: 10. Germline loops: CDR1 MNHEY, CDR2 SVGEGT. CDR3 residues: CASSIRDRVSHGYTF. The CDR3 DNA reads TGTGCCAGCAGTATCCGGGACAGGGTTTCCCATGGCTACACCTTC.

In this sample, this clonotype turned up a few times. The genes are TRBV29-1 and TRBJ2-2; possibly TRBD2 for D (6 bases). The CDR3 is 14 amino acids. The germline V gene encodes CDR1 SQVTM and CDR2 ANQGSEA. V was shortened by 6 bases and J by 5 bases, with 16 bases between the two germline ends. Written as DNA, the CDR3 is TGCAGCGTGGCCGCGGGGTCGGTTACCGGGGAGCTGTTTTTT. It codes for CSVAAGSVTGELFF.

This rearrangement joins TRBV29-1 to TRBJ2-5; TRBD1 matches at 7 bases. CDR1 is SQVTM and CDR2 is ANQGSEA in the germline V gene. The CDR3 is made up of 13 amino acids. V dropped 6 bases and J dropped 5; count of bases not matched to a gene: 9. The CDR3 loop is CSVKDRLGETQYF. The CDR3 region has the DNA TGCAGCGTAAAGGACAGGCTCGGCGAGACCCAGTACTTC.

The chain is built from TRBV29-1 and TRBJ2-1, with TRBD2 identical over 13 bases. Trimming cost V 4 bases and J 12 bases; bases outside gene matches: 12. The CDR3 sequence is 15 residues long. Germline loops: CDR1 SQVTM, CDR2 ANQGSEA. CDR3 coding DNA: TGCAGCGTTGGGACTAGCGGGAGCAAGATAGGGGGGCAGTTCTTC. This sequence encodes CSVGTSGSKIGGQFF.

The chain couples TRBV5-5 to TRBJ2-3; 12 positions agree with TRBD2. This CDR3 is built from 15 residues. Looked up from germline, CDR1 is SGHKS and CDR2 is YYEKEE (reference sequence). V shed 6 bases and J 3 bases; nucleotides not matched to a gene: 5. CDR3 DNA sequence: TGTGCCAGCACTAGCGGGAGGGCGGGTACAGATACGCAGTATTTT. Protein sequence: CASTSGRAGTDTQYF.

CDR3 nucleotide sequence: TGTGCCAGCAGCTTTTCGCCCGCGGGGGGGGTGAACACCGGGGAGCTGTTTTTT. Protein sequence: CASSFSPAGGVNTGELFF. The chain joins TRBV7-3 to TRBJ2-2; TRBD2 aligns across 9 bases. Per germline, CDR1 SGHTA and CDR2 FQGTGA. V lost 3 bases, J lost 1 base, and 9 bases stayed unmatched. This CDR3 is 18 amino acids long.

This clonotype came up many times. The rearrangement uses TRBV18 and TRBJ2-7; D is perhaps TRBD1 (5 bases). Trimming removed 10 bases at V and 0 bases at J, with 19 bases between. The CDR3 has 15 amino acids. Germline values: CDR1 KGHSH, CDR2 LQKENI. This CDR3 is CATRSAQGNSYEQYF. CDR3 sequence (DNA): TGTGCCACCCGGTCGGCGCAGGGCAACTCCTACGAGCAGTACTTC.

The V call is TRBV29-1, the J call TRBJ2-5, with D tentatively TRBD2 (6 bases). Germline V CDR1 and CDR2: SQVTM, ANQGSEA. The CDR3 extends over 12 amino acids. V lost 3 bases, J lost 7 bases, and 12 bases lay in between. CDR3 nucleotides: TGCAGCGTTGACAGGGCCGGGGGGACCCAGTACTTC. It yields the protein CSVDRAGGTQYF.

This chain links TRBV6-5 with TRBJ1-1, with a weak D call TRBD1 (6 bases). Trimming took off 2 bases at V and 3 bases at J, with 22 bases between the two ends. The length of the CDR3 is 18 residues. Germline V CDR1 and CDR2: MNHEY, SVGAGI. Here the CDR3 reads CASSYGQGIVRGDTEAFF. The CDR3 bases are TGTGCCAGCAGTTACGGGCAGGGGATTGTTCGAGGTGACACTGAAGCTTTCTTT.

There are a few counts of this clonotype. This chain joins TRBV29-1 and TRBJ2-3; D might be TRBD1 or TRBD2, each matching 5 bases. The length of the CDR3 is 11 residues. Trimming cost V 8 bases and J 6 bases, with 12 bases left between them. Looked up from germline, CDR1 is SQVTM and CDR2 is ANQGSEA. In DNA form, the CDR3 reads TGCAGCTCTGGGACCTCGGATACGCAGTATTTT. Residues: CSSGTSDTQYF.

CDR3 sequence: CASSSGISAGRYTGELFF. CDR3 bases: TGTGCCAGCAGCTCCGGCATCAGTGCAGGCAGATACACCGGGGAGCTGTTTTTT. This chain links TRBV7-6 with TRBJ2-2; D is uncertain. Germline CDR1 is SGHVS and CDR2 is FNYEAQ. The CDR3 has 18 amino acids. Trimming took off 4 bases at V and 3 bases at J, with 21 bases between the two ends.

This clonotype has a count of ten or more. The rearrangement uses TRBV20-1 and TRBJ2-3, with D maybe TRBD2 (6 bases). Germline lookup yields CDR1 DFQATT and CDR2 SNEGSKA (reference sequence). This CDR3 is built from 14 residues. V lost 3 bases and J lost 0, with 10 bases in between. The CDR3 reads CSASGGDSTDTQYF. The DNA for the CDR3 is TGCAGTGCTAGCGGGGGTGACAGCACAGATACGCAGTATTTT.

The chain uses TRBV2 and TRBJ1-6; tentatively, D is TRBD1 (5 bases). The germline CDR1 and CDR2 sequences are SNHLY and FYNNEI. The V end was cut by 5 bases, the J end by 8 bases, with 16 bases between. CDR3 length: 15 amino acids. The CDR3 loop is CASSNEGTGDSPLHF. CDR3 DNA: TGTGCCAGCAGTAACGAGGGGACCGGGGATTCACCCCTCCACTTT.

The chain is built from TRBV6-2 or TRBV6-3 and TRBJ1-1; 7 nucleotides match TRBD1. V lost 1 base, J lost 0 bases, and 17 bases stayed unmatched. CDR1 and CDR2 from the germline V gene are MNHEY and SVGEGT. The CDR3 totals 20 residues. The CDR3 region has the DNA TGTGCCAGCAGTTACTTGAGAAAAAGCCGGGACAGATTAATGAACACTGAAGCTTTCTTT. It codes for CASSYLRKSRDRLMNTEAFF.

The chain carries TRBV15 and TRBJ1-2; maybe TRBD1 (5 bases). V lost 3 bases and J lost 8, with 10 bases in between. Germline CDR1 and CDR2: LNHNV and YYDKDF (reference sequence). CDR3 length equals 12 residues. CDR3 sequence: CATSRDTYGYTF. The CDR3 nucleotides read TGTGCCACCAGCAGGGACACCTACGGCTACACCTTC.

The gene calls are TRBV12-3 or TRBV12-4 and TRBJ1-5, with D perhaps matching TRBD1 (6 bases). This CDR3 has 13 amino acids. Trimming shortened V by 6 bases and J by 6 bases, and 12 bases separated the two germline ends. The CDR3 region is CASRGQGPQPQHF. The CDR3 bases are TGTGCCAGCAGGGGGCAGGGGCCTCAGCCCCAGCATTTT.

The chain uses TRBV5-1 and TRBJ2-3, with 9 nucleotides matching TRBD2. Germline CDR1 reads SGHRS; CDR2 reads YFSETQ. Germline trimming cut 4 bases from V and 4 bases from J; bases unmatched to any gene: 10. The CDR3 extends over 16 amino acids. The CDR3 protein is CASSPPGLASPDTQYF. CDR3 DNA sequence: TGCGCCAGCAGCCCACCCGGACTAGCGAGCCCAGATACGCAGTATTTT.

A single count supports this clonotype. The CDR3 DNA reads TGTGCCAGCGGACTAGCGGGAGGGTCCTACGAGCAGTACTTC. As protein: CASGLAGGSYEQYF. V usage is TRBV7-2 and J usage is TRBJ2-7; TRBD2 matches at 15 bases. CDR1 and CDR2 (germline): SGHTA, FQGNSA. V shed 8 bases, J shed 1 base, and the junction held 0 bases outside the gene matches. The CDR3 is 14 residues long.

The chain uses TRBV9 and TRBJ1-6, with D maybe TRBD1 (6 bases). This CDR3 is 13 amino acids long. Germline V gene lookup returns CDR1 SGDLS and CDR2 YYNGEE. Trimming pared 6 bases from V and 9 bases from J, leaving 13 bases between. For the CDR3, the DNA is TGTGCCAGCAACGCAGGGGCCGGTTCACCCCTCCACTTT. Protein: CASNAGAGSPLHF.

This clonotype has at least ten counts. The CDR3 DNA reads as TGTGCCAGCGGACTAGGGGCGTGGGAGACCCAGTACTTC. Its protein is CASGLGAWETQYF. This chain connects TRBV6-5 to TRBJ2-5; 7 nucleotides line up with TRBD2. The length of the CDR3 is 13 residues. Germline-derived CDR1 and CDR2 are MNHEY and SVGAGI. V shed 8 bases and J 5 bases; nucleotides not matched to a gene: 8.

This clonotype was found a few times. The chain uses TRBV4-3 and TRBJ2-7; TRBD2 might be the D (6 bases). From germline, CDR1 is LGHNA and CDR2 YSLEER. The CDR3 extends over 16 amino acids. The V and J ends lost 0 bases and 3 bases respectively, with 15 bases between them. CDR3 sequence reads: CASSQEMEGPIYEQYF. As DNA, the CDR3 is TGCGCCAGCAGCCAAGAAATGGAGGGCCCCATCTACGAGCAGTACTTC.

This clonotype appeared a few times. The rearrangement uses TRBV6-5 and TRBJ2-7; D call uncertain. CDR1 MNHEY and CDR2 SVGAGI come from the germline V gene. The CDR3 is 17 amino acids. Trimming cost V 0 bases and J 3 bases, with 18 bases left between them. The CDR3 spells CASSYSNPMRSGYEQYF. The CDR3 DNA follows: TGTGCCAGCAGTTACTCGAACCCAATGAGGTCAGGCTACGAGCAGTACTTC.

This clonotype was observed a handful of times. The V gene is TRBV5-1, the J gene TRBJ2-1; D is unresolved. Germline CDR1 SGHRS, CDR2 YFSETQ. The V end was cut by 0 bases, the J end by 4 bases, with 11 bases between. The CDR3 has 15 amino acids. DNA of the CDR3: TGCGCCAGCAGCTTGGATAATTCGGAGTACAATGAGCAGTTCTTC. Amino acid sequence: CASSLDNSEYNEQFF.

This clonotype came up a few times. This chain connects TRBV20-1 to TRBJ2-7; 12 bases are shared with TRBD2. This CDR3 is 14 amino acids long. Trimming cost V 4 bases and J 3 bases; bases outside gene matches: 4. Germline assignment: CDR1 DFQATT and CDR2 SNEGSKA (reference sequence). The CDR3 region has the DNA TGCAGTGCTACTCCGGGACTAGCGGGCTACGAGCAGTACTTC. Translating it yields CSATPGLAGYEQYF.

The genes are TRBV5-1 and TRBJ2-3; the D gene is possibly TRBD1 (6 bases). The CDR3 contains 15 residues. Germline CDR1 is SGHRS and CDR2 is YFSETQ. V dropped 4 bases and J dropped 1 base, with 13 bases sitting between them. This chain's CDR3 is CASSESRGGTDTQYF. The CDR3 DNA is TGCGCCAGCAGCGAATCCAGGGGTGGCACAGATACGCAGTATTTT. The full variable domain, completed using reference TRBV5-1 and TRBJ2-3, is KAGVTQTPRYLIKTRGQQVTLSCSPISGHRSVSWYQQTPGQGLQFLFEYFSETQRNKGNFPGRFSGRQFSNSRSEMNVSTLELGDSALYLCASSESRGGTDTQYFGPGTRLTVL.

The chain uses TRBV30 and TRBJ2-4; D is possibly TRBD2 (6 bases). The V gene lost 4 bases and the J gene lost 3 bases, with 13 bases spanning the gap. This CDR3 has 14 residues. The germline V gene has CDR1 GTSNPN and CDR2 SVGIG (reference sequence). As DNA, the CDR3 is TGTGCCTGGACCCCCCCGGGGGTCAAAAACATTCAGTACTTC. It codes for CAWTPPGVKNIQYF.

The J gene is TRBJ2-1, the V gene TRBV27; 8 positions agree with TRBD2. V was clipped by 4 bases and J by 7 bases; unmatched bases: 3. CDR1 is MNHEY and CDR2 is SMNVEV in the germline V gene (reference sequence). CDR3 length equals 13 residues. The CDR3 is CASSSERENEQFF. The CDR3 coding sequence is TGTGCCAGCAGTTCGGAGCGGGAGAATGAGCAGTTCTTC.